One sample yielded the 17 T cell receptor beta chains listed below, sequenced in a study of blood T cells in healthy people across ages. Alongside a J-beta primer mix, a sample-barcoded 5' primer served in a second PCR lasting roughly 7 to 11 cycles. TCRdb redid the calling of the 5' RACE reads with MiXCR, one entry per CDR3 protein. The repertoire holds about 680,000 distinct CDR3 sequences, with more than 40% as singletons. The sequenced material came from blood. Source of these receptors: a woman aged 55-70 years in good health.

This chain uses TRBV11-2 with TRBJ2-4; TRBD2 matches at 7 bases. CDR3 length equals 16 residues. Germline lookup yields CDR1 SGHAT and CDR2 FQNNGV. The V and J ends lost 1 base and 0 bases, in that order; junction bases with no gene match: 3. The DNA of the CDR3 is TGTGCCAGCAGCTTAGCGCGGGAGATAGCCAAAAACATTCAGTACTTC. This translates into CASSLAREIAKNIQYF.

This chain links TRBV28 with TRBJ2-1, with a possible D match to TRBD2 (6 bases). Trimming cost V 6 bases and J 5 bases, with 14 bases left between them. The CDR3 covers 14 residues. Germline assignment: CDR1 MDHEN and CDR2 SYDVKM. DNA for the CDR3: TGTGCCAGCAGAGAGGAGGGTCCGGACAATGAGCAGTTCTTC. Amino acids: CASREEGPDNEQFF. The entire variable domain, with the rest obtained from reference TRBV28 and TRBJ2-1, is as follows: DVKVTQSSRYLVKRTGEKVFLECVQDMDHENMFWYRQDPGLGLRLIYFSYDVKMKEKGDIPEGYSVSREKKERFSLILESASTNQTSMYLCASREEGPDNEQFFGPGTRLTVL.

This clonotype was found once. The chain couples TRBV10-3 to TRBJ2-7; maybe TRBD1 (6 bases). Trimming took 4 bases from V and 3 from J, leaving 16 bases between them. CDR3 size: 15 residues. The germline CDR1 and CDR2 sequences are ENHRY and SYGVKD. The DNA of the CDR3 is TGTGCCATCAGTGGGGTCGCGACAGGCCTCTACGAGCAGTACTTC. This gives the protein CAISGVATGLYEQYF.

In the case of this clonotype: Mismatch with germline at one junction end may stem from a read error. The gene calls are TRBV29-1 and TRBJ2-5; D perhaps matches TRBD2 (6 bases). CDR3 length equals 14 residues. Germline lookup yields CDR1 SQVTM and CDR2 ANQGSEA. In DNA, the CDR3 is TGTAGCGTTGTTGGAGCGGGTGCGGGTGGTGAGCAGTACTTC. It is translated as CSVVGAGAGGEQYF.

This clonotype was picked up a small number of times. The chain uses TRBV7-2 and TRBJ2-3; 7 nucleotides line up with TRBD2. The CDR3 is made up of 16 amino acids. Germline V gives CDR1 SGHTA, CDR2 FQGNSA. J lost 0 bases, V lost 5 bases, and 8 bases had no gene match. The CDR3 region has the DNA TGTGCCAGCAGCCCCGGGACTACCAAAAGCACAGATACGCAGTATTTT. Amino acids: CASSPGTTKSTDTQYF.

This chain connects TRBV20-1 to TRBJ2-1; no reliable D call. CDR3 length: 13 amino acids. Germline V lookup: CDR1 DFQATT, CDR2 SNEGSKA (reference sequence). Deletions cut 2 bases from V and 5 bases from J, with 10 bases between. Here the CDR3 reads CSARKGLNNEQFF. In DNA, the CDR3 is TGCAGTGCTAGAAAGGGTCTTAACAATGAGCAGTTCTTC.

This clonotype has only a few counts. The chain couples TRBV20-1 to TRBJ2-3; no firm D call. Trimming left V 4 bases short and J 8 bases short, with 7 bases between. This CDR3 has 10 residues. Looked up from germline, CDR1 is DFQATT and CDR2 is SNEGSKA (reference sequence). The chain's CDR3 is CSATLGTQYF. Here the CDR3 DNA reads TGCAGTGCTACCCTTGGTACGCAGTATTTT.

This clonotype appeared a few times. The chain joins TRBV6-6 to TRBJ2-3, with 10 bases that match TRBD2. The V segment lost 2 bases and the J segment 0 bases; nucleotides outside the gene matches: 5. In germline, CDR1 is MNHNY, CDR2 SVGAGI (reference sequence). This CDR3 is 17 amino acids long. The CDR3, as DNA: TGTGCCAGCAGTTACGGGACTAGCGATACCAGCACAGATACGCAGTATTTT. This gives the protein CASSYGTSDTSTDTQYF.

This chain links TRBV5-1 with TRBJ2-7; D possibly matches TRBD1 or TRBD2 (5 bases each). This CDR3 is built from 15 residues. Germline V gene lookup returns CDR1 SGHRS and CDR2 YFSETQ. V was clipped by 3 bases and J by 2 bases, with 15 bases between them. DNA of the CDR3: TGCGCCAGCAGCTGGGGTTGGGGGTCTACCTACGAGCAGTACTTC. Its translation: CASSWGWGSTYEQYF.

This clonotype was seen a handful of times. The V call is TRBV6-2 or TRBV6-3, the J call TRBJ1-1, with D maybe TRBD1 (6 bases). There are 14 residues in the CDR3. Trimming removed 6 bases at V and 0 bases at J, with 11 bases between. Germline lookup yields CDR1 MNHEY and CDR2 SVGEGT. The chain's CDR3 is CASRATGLNTEAFF. CDR3 nucleotide sequence: TGTGCCAGCAGAGCGACAGGTCTGAACACTGAAGCTTTCTTT.

The sample holds a few counts of this clonotype. V and J are TRBV9 and TRBJ2-7, with 14 bases aligning to TRBD2. This CDR3 has 16 amino acids. The germline V gene encodes CDR1 SGDLS and CDR2 YYNGEE. The V gene end was trimmed by 0 bases and the J gene end by 5 bases; junction bases not matched to a gene: 4. CDR3 nucleotide sequence: TGTGCCAGCAGCGTAGCCGTGGGACTAGCGGGAGACGAGCAGTACTTC. It specifies CASSVAVGLAGDEQYF.

The chain combines TRBV2 with TRBJ1-4; TRBD1 might be the D (6 bases). Germline V CDR1 and CDR2: SNHLY, FYNNEI. This CDR3 contains 14 residues. The V end was cut by 7 bases, the J end by 7 bases, with 16 bases between. The CDR3 nucleotides read TGTGCCAGCAAACGGGACACCGGGGGTGAAAAACTGTTTTTT. Its translation: CASKRDTGGEKLFF.

This chain connects TRBV2 to TRBJ1-2, with D perhaps matching TRBD1 (6 bases). Germline lookup yields CDR1 SNHLY and CDR2 FYNNEI. Between the trimmed V and J ends, which lost 7 bases and 4 bases, there was a span of 13 bases. There are 13 residues in the CDR3. Written as DNA, the CDR3 is TGTGCCAGCACGGGGGGCGTCGGCTATGGCTACACCTTC. The encoded protein is CASTGGVGYGYTF.

This chain uses TRBV29-1 with TRBJ1-2; D is unclear. The CDR3 totals 11 residues. Germline loops: CDR1 SQVTM, CDR2 ANQGSEA. Trimming took 8 bases from V and 0 from J, leaving 7 bases between them. CDR3 in amino acids: CSLDSNYGYTF. CDR3 nucleotide sequence: TGCAGCTTGGACTCTAACTATGGCTACACCTTC.

The V call is TRBV20-1, the J call TRBJ2-5; no reliable D call. The J call may not be correct, given that the DNA end is closer to TRBJ2-7. CDR1 DFQATT and CDR2 SNEGSKA come from the germline V gene (reference sequence). The CDR3 consists of 12 residues. The CDR3 spells CSAREGFYEQYF. The CDR3 bases are TGCAGTGCTAGAGAGGGCTTCTACGAGCAGTACTTC.

The chain is built from TRBV25-1 and TRBJ2-3; D ambiguous. In germline, CDR1 is MGHDK, CDR2 SYGVNS. The CDR3 runs 13 residues. Trimming took 10 bases from V and 0 from J, leaving 11 bases between them. The CDR3 coding sequence is TGTGCCACCTCGGCGGCGAGCACAGATACGCAGTATTTT. Translating gives CATSAASTDTQYF.

This clonotype has just a few counts. The V call is TRBV7-2, the J call TRBJ2-5, with TRBD1 matching 7 bases. The V and J ends lost 6 bases and 5 bases, in that order; junction bases with no gene match: 6. CDR1 and CDR2 from the germline V gene are SGHTA and FQGNSA. The CDR3 totals 13 residues. The CDR3 DNA is TGTGCCAGCAGTTTTGACAGGGCGGAGACCCAGTACTTC. Its protein is CASSFDRAETQYF.